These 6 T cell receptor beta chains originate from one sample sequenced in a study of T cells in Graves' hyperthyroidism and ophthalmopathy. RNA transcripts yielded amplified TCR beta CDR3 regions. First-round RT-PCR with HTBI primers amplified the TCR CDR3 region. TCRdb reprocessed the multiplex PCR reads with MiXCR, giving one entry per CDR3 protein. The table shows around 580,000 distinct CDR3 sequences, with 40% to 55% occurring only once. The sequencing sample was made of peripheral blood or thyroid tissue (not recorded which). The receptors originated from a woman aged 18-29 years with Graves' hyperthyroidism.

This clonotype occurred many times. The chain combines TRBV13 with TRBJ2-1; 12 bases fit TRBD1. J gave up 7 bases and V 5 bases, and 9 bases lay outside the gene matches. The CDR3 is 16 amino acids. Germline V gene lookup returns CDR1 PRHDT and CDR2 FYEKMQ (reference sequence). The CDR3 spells CASSIARDRGLNEQFF. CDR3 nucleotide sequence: TGTGCCAGCAGCATCGCCCGGGACAGGGGGCTGAATGAGCAGTTCTTC.

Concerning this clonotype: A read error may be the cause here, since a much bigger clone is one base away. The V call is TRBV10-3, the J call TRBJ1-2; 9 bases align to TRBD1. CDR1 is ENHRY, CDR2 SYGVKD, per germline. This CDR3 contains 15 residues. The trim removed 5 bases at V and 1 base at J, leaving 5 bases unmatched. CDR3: CAISHGQGSNYGYTF. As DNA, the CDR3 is TGTGCCATCAGTCACGGACAGGGGAGTAACTATGGCTACACCTTC.

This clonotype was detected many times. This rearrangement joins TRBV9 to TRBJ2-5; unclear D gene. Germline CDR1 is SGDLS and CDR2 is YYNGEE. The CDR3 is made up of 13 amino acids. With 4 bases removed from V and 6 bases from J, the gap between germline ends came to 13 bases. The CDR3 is CASSPPLEKTQYF. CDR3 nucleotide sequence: TGTGCCAGCAGCCCCCCCCTAGAAAAGACCCAGTACTTC.

DNA of the CDR3: TGTGCCAGCGCGCCCCAAACCCAAGAGACCCAGTACTTC. Protein sequence: CASAPQTQETQYF. The rearrangement joins TRBV12-3 or TRBV12-4 to TRBJ2-5; D gene unclear. Trimming pared 8 bases from V and 1 base from J, leaving 11 bases between. The CDR3 contains 13 residues.

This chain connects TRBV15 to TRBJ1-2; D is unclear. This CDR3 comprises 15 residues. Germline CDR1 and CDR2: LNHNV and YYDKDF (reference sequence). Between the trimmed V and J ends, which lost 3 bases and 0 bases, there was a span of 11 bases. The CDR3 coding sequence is TGTGCCACCAGCAGGCACCGCGTAGCTAACTATGGCTACACCTTC. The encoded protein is CATSRHRVANYGYTF.

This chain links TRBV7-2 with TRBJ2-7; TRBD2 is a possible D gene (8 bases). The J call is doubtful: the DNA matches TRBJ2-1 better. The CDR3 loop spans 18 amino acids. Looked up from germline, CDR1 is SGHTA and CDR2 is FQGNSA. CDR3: CASSLALGGGRQYNEQFF. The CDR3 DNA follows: TGTGCCAGCAGCTTAGCGCTAGGGGGCGGGAGGCAGTACAATGAGCAGTTCTTC.